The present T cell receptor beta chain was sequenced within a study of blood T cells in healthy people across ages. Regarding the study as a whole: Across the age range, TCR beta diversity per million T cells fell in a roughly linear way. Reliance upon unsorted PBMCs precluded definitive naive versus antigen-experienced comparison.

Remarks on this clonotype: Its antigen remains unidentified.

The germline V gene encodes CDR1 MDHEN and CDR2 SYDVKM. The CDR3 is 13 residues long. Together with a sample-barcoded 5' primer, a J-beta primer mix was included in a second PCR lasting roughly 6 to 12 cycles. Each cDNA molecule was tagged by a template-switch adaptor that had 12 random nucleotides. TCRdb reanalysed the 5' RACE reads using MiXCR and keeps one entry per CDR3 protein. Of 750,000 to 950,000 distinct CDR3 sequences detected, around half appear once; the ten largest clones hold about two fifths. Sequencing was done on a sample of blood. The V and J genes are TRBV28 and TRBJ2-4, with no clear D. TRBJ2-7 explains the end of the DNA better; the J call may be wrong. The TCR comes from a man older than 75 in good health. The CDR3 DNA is TGTGCCAGCAGCCTTGGGAAGAGAAACGAGCAGTACTTC. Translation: CASSLGKRNEQYF.